This is a list of T cell receptor beta chains from one sample in a study of T cells in Graves' hyperthyroidism and ophthalmopathy. TCRdb itself ran the multiplex PCR reads through MiXCR, one entry per CDR3 protein. The sample shows 250,000 or so distinct CDR3 sequences, about 15% of them seen only once. The sample consisted of blood. The receptors come from a woman between 35 and 50 years old with Graves' hyperthyroidism that later progressed to Graves' ophthalmopathy. Both conserved end residues are part of each CDR3. D genes are given only for firm matches. Clone size is given for some rows only: seen once, a few or many times, or a class if the clone is expanded.

>TRBV28|many|15|TRBJ2-4|-
CASSTPSVAKNIQYF
TGTGCCAGCAGTACACCGAGCGTAGCCAAAAACATTCAGTACTTC
>TRBV2|many|17|TRBJ2-3|TRBD2
CASSEALWLAGTDTQYF
TGTGCCAGCAGTGAAGCGCTTTGGCTAGCGGGTACAGATACGCAGTATTTT
>TRBV5-1|few|16|TRBJ2-4|TRBD1
CASLTRQGFGLNIQYF
TGCGCCAGTTTAACAAGACAGGGCTTTGGGTTAAACATTCAGTACTTC
>TRBV27|few|14|TRBJ2-5|TRBD2
CASSSGLAWETQYF
TGTGCCAGCAGTTCAGGACTAGCGTGGGAGACCCAGTACTTC
>TRBV7-9|few|14|TRBJ1-4|-
CASGAWESNEKLFF
TGTGCCAGCGGAGCTTGGGAATCTAATGAAAAACTGTTTTTT
>TRBV4-1|many|19|TRBJ2-5|TRBD2
CASSQVAGTSGTGFETQYF
TGCGCCAGCAGCCAAGTAGCGGGGACTAGCGGGACAGGTTTTGAGACCCAGTACTTC
>TRBV29-1|-|12|TRBJ1-5|-
CSVGGTGQPQHF
TGCAGCGTTGGTGGTACAGGGCAGCCCCAGCATTTT
>TRBV3-1|many|16|TRBJ2-2|TRBD2
CASSLLAGVVTGELFF
TGTGCCAGCAGCCTTTTAGCGGGAGTCGTCACCGGGGAGCTGTTTTTT
>TRBV6-2/TRBV6-3|many|12|TRBJ2-7|-
CASSPRRNEQYF
TGTGCCAGCAGCCCCCGTCGGAACGAGCAGTACTTC
>TRBV2|many|12|TRBJ2-7|-
CATGLDSYEQYF
TGTGCCACCGGACTCGACTCCTACGAGCAGTACTTC
>TRBV6-1|many|14|TRBJ1-1|-
CASSEVGGSTEAFF
TGTGCCAGCAGTGAAGTGGGGGGGAGCACTGAAGCTTTCTTT
>TRBV28|many|14|TRBJ2-3|TRBD1
CASSLGQGADTQYF
TGTGCCAGCAGTTTAGGGCAGGGGGCAGATACGCAGTATTTT
>TRBV2|few|13|TRBJ2-7|-
CASRGAGRYEQYF
TGTGCCAGTAGGGGGGCAGGGCGCTACGAGCAGTACTTC
>TRBV19|many|15|TRBJ1-1|TRBD1
CASSSATGGSAEAFF
TGTGCCAGTAGTTCCGCTACAGGGGGCAGCGCGGAAGCTTTCTTT
>TRBV20-1|many|14|TRBJ1-6|-
CSARDPNYNSPLHF
TGCAGTGCTCGGGACCCTAACTATAATTCACCCCTCCACTTT
>TRBV5-6|few|15|TRBJ2-1|-
CASSFWVAPYNEQFF
TGTGCCAGCAGCTTTTGGGTAGCGCCTTACAATGAGCAGTTCTTC
>TRBV27|many|14|TRBJ2-1|-
CASSLLPPPQEQFF
TGTGCCAGCAGTCTACTCCCGCCTCCACAGGAGCAGTTCTTC
>TRBV3-1|many|15|TRBJ2-4|-
CASSRHSGAKNIQYF
TGTGCCAGCAGCCGGCATTCCGGGGCCAAAAACATTCAGTACTTC
>TRBV5-1|many|14|TRBJ2-7|TRBD2
CASSPSGGYYEQYF
TGCGCCAGCAGCCCTAGCGGGGGATACTACGAGCAGTACTTC
>TRBV12-3/TRBV12-4|many|15|TRBJ2-1|TRBD1
CASSLRTGGYNEQFF
TGTGCCAGCAGCTTAAGGACAGGGGGCTACAATGAGCAGTTCTTC
>TRBV12-5|many|13|TRBJ2-1|-
CASGQSQGGEQFF
TGTGCTAGTGGTCAATCGCAAGGGGGGGAGCAGTTCTTC
>TRBV2|few|13|TRBJ2-3|-
CASGHPRTDTQYF
TGTGCCAGCGGACATCCTCGCACAGATACGCAGTATTTT
>TRBV2|many|14|TRBJ2-2|-
CASSEDQNTGELFF
TGTGCCAGCAGTGAAGACCAGAACACCGGGGAGCTGTTTTTT
>TRBV6-1|many|11|TRBJ1-2|-
CASSIARAYTF
TGTGCCAGCAGTATAGCGCGTGCCTACACCTTC
>TRBV18|many|15|TRBJ2-1|TRBD2
CASSPGIAGLNEQFF
TGTGCCAGCTCACCGGGAATAGCGGGACTCAATGAGCAGTTCTTC
>TRBV11-2|many|14|TRBJ2-5|-
CASSSPRLGKTQYF
TGTGCCAGCAGCTCTCCCCGGCTTGGAAAAACCCAGTACTTC
>TRBV12-3/TRBV12-4|few|16|TRBJ1-3|-
CASSLSPVGSGNTIYF
TGTGCCAGCAGTTTAAGCCCTGTAGGGTCCGGAAACACCATATATTTT
>TRBV4-1|many|13|TRBJ2-3|-
CASSHYFGDTQYF
TGCGCCAGCAGCCATTACTTTGGAGATACGCAGTATTTT
>TRBV6-1|many|14|TRBJ2-2|-
CASSPRGNTGELFF
TGTGCCAGCAGTCCGAGGGGGAACACCGGGGAGCTGTTTTTT
>TRBV7-9|-|17|TRBJ2-1|TRBD1
CASSNCGQGRPCNEQFF
TGTGCCAGCAGCAACTGCGGACAGGGCAGGCCGTGCAATGAGCAGTTCTTC
>TRBV6-1|many|13|TRBJ1-2|TRBD1
CASRQTGRRGYTF
TGTGCCAGCAGACAGACAGGGCGTCGAGGCTACACCTTC
>TRBV18|many|15|TRBJ2-7|TRBD1
CASSPSGTVTYEQYF
TGTGCCAGCTCACCTTCCGGGACAGTGACCTACGAGCAGTACTTC
>TRBV28|many|17|TRBJ1-1|-
CASSLGGGGALDTEAFF
TGTGCCAGCAGTTTGGGGGGGGGGGGCGCCCTGGACACTGAAGCTTTCTTT
>TRBV6-2/TRBV6-3|-|12|TRBJ2-5|-
CASGRLGGTQYF
TGTGCCAGCGGTCGACTTGGTGGGACCCAGTACTTC